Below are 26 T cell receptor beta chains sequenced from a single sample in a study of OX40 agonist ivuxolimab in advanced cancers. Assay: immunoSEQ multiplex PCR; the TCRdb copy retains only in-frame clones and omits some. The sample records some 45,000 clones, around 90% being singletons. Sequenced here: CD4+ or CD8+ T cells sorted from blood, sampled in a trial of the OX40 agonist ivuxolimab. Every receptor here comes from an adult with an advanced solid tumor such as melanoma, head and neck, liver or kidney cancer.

The CDR3 coding sequence is TGTGCCAGCAGCCCCCGGACAGGGGGGTACGAGCAGTACTTC. It yields the protein CASSPRTGGYEQYF. V is TRBV16 and J is TRBJ2-7; 10 bases align to TRBD1. V trimming: 4 bases; J trimming: 4 bases; junction bases outside the gene matches: 4. Germline lookup yields CDR1 KGHSY and CDR2 FQNENV. The CDR3 runs 14 residues.

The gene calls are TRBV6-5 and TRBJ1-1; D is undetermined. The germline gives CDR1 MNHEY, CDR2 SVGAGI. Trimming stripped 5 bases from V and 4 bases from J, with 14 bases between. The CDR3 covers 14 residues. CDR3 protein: CASSVTPFGTEAFF. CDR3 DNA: TGTGCCAGCAGTGTGACACCATTTGGCACTGAAGCTTTCTTT.

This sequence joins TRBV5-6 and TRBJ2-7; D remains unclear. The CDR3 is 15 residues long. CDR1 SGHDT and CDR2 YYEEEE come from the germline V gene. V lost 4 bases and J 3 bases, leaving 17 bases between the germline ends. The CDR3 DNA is TGTGCCAGCAGCGCCGTCTTTGGCGCCAGCTACGAGCAGTACTTC. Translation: CASSAVFGASYEQYF. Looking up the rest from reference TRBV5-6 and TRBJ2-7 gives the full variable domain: DAGVTQSPTHLIKTRGQQVTLRCSPKSGHDTVSWYQQALGQGPQFIFQYYEEEERQRGNFPDRFSGHQFPNYSSELNVNALLLGDSALYLCASSAVFGASYEQYFGPGTRLTVT.

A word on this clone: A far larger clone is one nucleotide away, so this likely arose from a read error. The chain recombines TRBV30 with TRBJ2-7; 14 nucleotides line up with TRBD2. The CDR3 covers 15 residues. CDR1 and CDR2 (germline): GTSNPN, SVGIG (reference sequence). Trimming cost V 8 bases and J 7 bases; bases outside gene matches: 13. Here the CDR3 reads CASSLGLAGAGEQYF. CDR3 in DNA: TGTGCCAGCAGCTTGGGACTAGCGGGGGCGGGGGAGCAGTACTTC.

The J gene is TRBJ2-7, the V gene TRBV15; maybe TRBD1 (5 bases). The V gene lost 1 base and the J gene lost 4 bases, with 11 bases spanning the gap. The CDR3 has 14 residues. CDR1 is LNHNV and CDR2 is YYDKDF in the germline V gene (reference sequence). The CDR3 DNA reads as TGTGCCACCAGCAGAGCAGGGTCAGGATACGAGCAGTACTTC. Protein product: CATSRAGSGYEQYF.

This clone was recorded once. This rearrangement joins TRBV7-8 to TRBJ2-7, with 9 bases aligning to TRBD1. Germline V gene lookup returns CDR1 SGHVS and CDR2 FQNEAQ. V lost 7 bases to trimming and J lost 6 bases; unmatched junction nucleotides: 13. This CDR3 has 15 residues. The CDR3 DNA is TGTGCCAGCATCCAATCCGGGACAGGGCCTCTCGAGCAGTACTTC. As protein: CASIQSGTGPLEQYF.

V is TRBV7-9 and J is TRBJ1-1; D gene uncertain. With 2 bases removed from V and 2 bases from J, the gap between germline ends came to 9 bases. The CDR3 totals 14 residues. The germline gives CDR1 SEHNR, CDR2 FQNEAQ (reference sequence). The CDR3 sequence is CASSLSPSNTEAFF. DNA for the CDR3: TGTGCCAGCAGCTTATCCCCCAGCAACACTGAAGCTTTCTTT.

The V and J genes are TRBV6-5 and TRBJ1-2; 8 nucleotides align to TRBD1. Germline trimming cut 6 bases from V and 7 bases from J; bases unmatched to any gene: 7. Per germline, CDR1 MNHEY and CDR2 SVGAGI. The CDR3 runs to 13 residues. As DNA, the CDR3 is TGTGCCAGCAGGGACAGGGCGAACCGTGGCTACACCTTC. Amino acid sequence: CASRDRANRGYTF.

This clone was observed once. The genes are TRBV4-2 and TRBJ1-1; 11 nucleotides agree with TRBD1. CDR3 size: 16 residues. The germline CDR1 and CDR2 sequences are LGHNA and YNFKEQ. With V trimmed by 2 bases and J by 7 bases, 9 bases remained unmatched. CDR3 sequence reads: CASSQPPRTGGVEAFF. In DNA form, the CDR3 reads TGTGCCAGCAGCCAACCCCCCCGGACAGGGGGCGTTGAAGCTTTCTTT.

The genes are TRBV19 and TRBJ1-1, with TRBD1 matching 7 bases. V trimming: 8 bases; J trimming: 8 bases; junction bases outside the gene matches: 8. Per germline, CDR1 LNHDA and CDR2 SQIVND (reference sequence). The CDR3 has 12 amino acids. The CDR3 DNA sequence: TGTGCCAGTCGTACAGGGGCCCGGGAAGCTTTCTTT. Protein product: CASRTGAREAFF.

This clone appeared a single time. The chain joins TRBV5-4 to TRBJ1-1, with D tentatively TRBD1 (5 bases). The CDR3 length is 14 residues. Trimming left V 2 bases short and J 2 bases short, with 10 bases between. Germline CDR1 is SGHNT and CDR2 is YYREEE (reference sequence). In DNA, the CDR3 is TGTGCCAGCAGCTTATGGGGGTCTAACACTGAAGCTTTCTTT. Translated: CASSLWGSNTEAFF.

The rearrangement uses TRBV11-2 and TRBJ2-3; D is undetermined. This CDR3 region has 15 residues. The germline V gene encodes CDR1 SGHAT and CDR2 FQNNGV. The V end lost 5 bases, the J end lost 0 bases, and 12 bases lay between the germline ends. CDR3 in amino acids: CASSLYSASTDTQYF. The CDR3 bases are TGTGCCAGCAGCCTTTACAGCGCTAGCACAGATACGCAGTATTTT.

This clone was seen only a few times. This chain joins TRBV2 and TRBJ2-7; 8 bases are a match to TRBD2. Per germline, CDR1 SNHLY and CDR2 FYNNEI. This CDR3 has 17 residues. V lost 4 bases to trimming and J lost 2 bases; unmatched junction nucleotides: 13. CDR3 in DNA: TGTGCCAGCAGTGTGGGGGGGGGCGGGAGGCCTGCCTACGAGCAGTACTTC. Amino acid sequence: CASSVGGGGRPAYEQYF.

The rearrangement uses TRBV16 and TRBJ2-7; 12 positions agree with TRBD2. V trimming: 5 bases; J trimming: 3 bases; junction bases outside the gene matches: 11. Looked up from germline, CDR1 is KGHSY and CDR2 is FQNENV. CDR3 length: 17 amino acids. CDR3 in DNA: TGTGCCAGCAGCGACGTCAAGACTAGCGGGAGTGGCTACGAGCAGTACTTC. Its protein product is CASSDVKTSGSGYEQYF.

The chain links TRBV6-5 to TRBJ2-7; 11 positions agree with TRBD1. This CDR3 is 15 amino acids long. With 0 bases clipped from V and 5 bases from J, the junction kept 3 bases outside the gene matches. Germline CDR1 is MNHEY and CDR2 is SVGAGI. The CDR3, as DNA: TGTGCCAGCAGTTACTCTGGACAGGGGGCTGACGAGCAGTACTTC. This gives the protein CASSYSGQGADEQYF.

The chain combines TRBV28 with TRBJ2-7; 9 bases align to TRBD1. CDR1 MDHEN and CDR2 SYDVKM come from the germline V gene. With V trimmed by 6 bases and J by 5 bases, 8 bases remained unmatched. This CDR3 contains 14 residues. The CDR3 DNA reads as TGTGCCAGCAGAGCAGGACAGGGGAGGGACGAGCAGTACTTC. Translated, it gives CASRAGQGRDEQYF.

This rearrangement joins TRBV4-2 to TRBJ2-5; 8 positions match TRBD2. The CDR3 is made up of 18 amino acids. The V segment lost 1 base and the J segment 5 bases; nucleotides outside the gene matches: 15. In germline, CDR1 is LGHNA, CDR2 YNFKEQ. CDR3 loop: CASSQGSAAAGVLETQYF. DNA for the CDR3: TGTGCCAGCAGCCAAGGTTCCGCCGCAGCGGGGGTCTTGGAGACCCAGTACTTC.

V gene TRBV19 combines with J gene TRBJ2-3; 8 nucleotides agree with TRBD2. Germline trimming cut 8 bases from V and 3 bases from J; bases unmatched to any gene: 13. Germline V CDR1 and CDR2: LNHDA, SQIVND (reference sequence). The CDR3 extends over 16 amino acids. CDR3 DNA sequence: TGTGCCAGTGGCGGGGGGACTACGACGCCTACAGATACGCAGTATTTT. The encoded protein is CASGGGTTTPTDTQYF.

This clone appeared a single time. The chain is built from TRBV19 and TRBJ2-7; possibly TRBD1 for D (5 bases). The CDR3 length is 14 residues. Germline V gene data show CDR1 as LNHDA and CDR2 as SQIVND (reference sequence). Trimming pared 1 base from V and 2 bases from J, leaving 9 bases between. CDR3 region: CASSIGDSPYEQYF. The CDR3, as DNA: TGTGCCAGTAGTATAGGTGACAGCCCCTACGAGCAGTACTTC.

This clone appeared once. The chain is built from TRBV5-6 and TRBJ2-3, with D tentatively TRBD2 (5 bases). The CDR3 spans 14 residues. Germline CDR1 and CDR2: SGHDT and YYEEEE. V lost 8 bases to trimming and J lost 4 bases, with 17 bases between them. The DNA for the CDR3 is TGTGCCAGTTCGACGGGATTCAGCGCAGATACGCAGTATTTT. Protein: CASSTGFSADTQYF. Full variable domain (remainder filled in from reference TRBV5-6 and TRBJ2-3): DAGVTQSPTHLIKTRGQQVTLRCSPKSGHDTVSWYQQALGQGPQFIFQYYEEEERQRGNFPDRFSGHQFPNYSSELNVNALLLGDSALYLCASSTGFSADTQYFGPGTRLTVL.

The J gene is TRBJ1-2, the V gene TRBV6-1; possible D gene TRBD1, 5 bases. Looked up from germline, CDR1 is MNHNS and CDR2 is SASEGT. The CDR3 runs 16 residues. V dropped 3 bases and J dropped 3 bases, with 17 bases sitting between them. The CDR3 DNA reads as TGTGCCAGCAGTGATATGTTCCAGGGAGGAGACTATGGCTACACCTTC. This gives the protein CASSDMFQGGDYGYTF.

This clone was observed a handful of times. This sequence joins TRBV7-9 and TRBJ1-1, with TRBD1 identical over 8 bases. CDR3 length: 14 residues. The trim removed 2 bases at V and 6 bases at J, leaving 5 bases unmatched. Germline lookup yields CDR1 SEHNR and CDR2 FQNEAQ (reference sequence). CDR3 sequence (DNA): TGTGCCAGCAGCTTACTGGCCAGGGGGCCTGAAGCTTTCTTT. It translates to CASSLLARGPEAFF. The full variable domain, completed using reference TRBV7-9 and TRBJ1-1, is DTGVSQNPRHKITKRGQNVTFRCDPISEHNRLYWYRQTLGQGPEFLTYFQNEAQLEKSRLLSDRFSAERPKGSFSTLEIQRTEQGDSAMYLCASSLLARGPEAFFGQGTRLTVV.

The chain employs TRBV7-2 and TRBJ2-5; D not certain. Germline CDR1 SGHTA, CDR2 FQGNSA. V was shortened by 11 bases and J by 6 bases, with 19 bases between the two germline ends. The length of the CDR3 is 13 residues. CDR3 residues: CAPPDAQGKTQYF. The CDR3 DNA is TGTGCCCCACCGGACGCCCAAGGGAAGACCCAGTACTTC.

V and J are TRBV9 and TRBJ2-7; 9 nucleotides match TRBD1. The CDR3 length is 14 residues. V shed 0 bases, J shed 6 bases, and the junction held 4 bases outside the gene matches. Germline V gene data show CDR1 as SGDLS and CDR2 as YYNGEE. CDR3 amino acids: CASSVEGQGGEQYF. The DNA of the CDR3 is TGTGCCAGCAGCGTAGAGGGACAGGGAGGCGAGCAGTACTTC.

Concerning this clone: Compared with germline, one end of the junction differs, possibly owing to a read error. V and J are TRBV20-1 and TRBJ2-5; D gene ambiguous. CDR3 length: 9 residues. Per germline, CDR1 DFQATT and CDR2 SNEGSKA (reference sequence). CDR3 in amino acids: CSASFFENF. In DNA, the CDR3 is TGCAGTGCTAGCTTTTTTGAGAACTTC.

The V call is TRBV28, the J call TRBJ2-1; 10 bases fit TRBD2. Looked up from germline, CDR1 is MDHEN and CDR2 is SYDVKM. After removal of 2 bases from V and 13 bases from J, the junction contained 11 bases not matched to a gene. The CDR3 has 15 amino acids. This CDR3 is CASSLGLAGDEKQFF. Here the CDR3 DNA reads TGTGCCAGCAGTTTAGGGCTAGCGGGAGATGAAAAACAGTTCTTC.